The clone carrying this T cell receptor beta chain occurred many times. This specimen comes from a study of neurological immune-mediated disorders. The overall study: Of the multiple sclerosis patients, about 34 in total, some 30 were relapsing-remitting and 3 were secondary progressive.

Each TCR transcript was tagged with a 10-nucleotide random UMI during 5'RACE. TCRdb used MiXCR to reprocess the 5' RACE reads, holding one entry per CDR3 protein. In the table there are fewer than 65,000 distinct CDR3 sequences, around 4.2% of which are singletons. The germline V gene encodes CDR1 MGHRA and CDR2 YSYEKL. The germline V and J ends were trimmed by 3 bases and 0 bases, with 9 bases remaining between them. CDR3 size: 15 residues. The gene calls are TRBV4-1 and TRBJ1-5; D is unresolved. The material sequenced was PBMCs. The source is a man aged 50-60 years with multiple sclerosis. The CDR3 DNA sequence: TGCGCCAGCAGCCATGCCCAGTATAGCAATCAGCCCCAGCATTTT. Translation: CASSHAQYSNQPQHF.